These 7 T cell receptor beta chains were all obtained from the same sample, sequenced in a study of control samples from healthy donors and cancer patients. Here immunoSEQ multiplex PCR was the method, and the copy in TCRdb shows in-frame clones only, minus some. The sample records about 120,000 clones, about 83% being singletons. Input material: blood. These receptors were collected from a man aged 25 to 40 in good health.

This chain connects TRBV27 to TRBJ2-1, with D maybe TRBD2 (6 bases). Trimming cost V 7 bases and J 9 bases, with 13 bases left between them. From germline, CDR1 is MNHEY and CDR2 SMNVEV (reference sequence). The CDR3 sequence is 12 residues long. DNA of the CDR3: TGTGCCAGCAAGGGACTGGGGACTGAGCAGTTCTTC. Its protein product is CASKGLGTEQFF.

This clone was observed once. V is TRBV3-1 (or the pseudogene TRBV3-2) and J is TRBJ2-5; D is unclear. The germline V and J ends were trimmed by 1 base and 1 base, with 4 bases remaining between them. Germline loops: CDR1 LGHDT, CDR2 YNNKEL (reference sequence). This CDR3 is built from 13 residues. The CDR3 region is CASSQGLQETQYF. The CDR3 DNA follows: TGTGCCAGCAGCCAAGGACTCCAAGAGACCCAGTACTTC.

This clone was observed a single time. This chain connects TRBV5-1 to TRBJ1-5; D ambiguous. From germline, CDR1 is SGHRS and CDR2 YFSETQ. CDR3 length: 16 residues. With 0 bases removed from V and 2 bases from J, the gap between germline ends came to 12 bases. DNA of the CDR3: TGCGCCAGCAGCTTGGGTTCAGGACGCGGCAATCAGCCCCAGCATTTT. Its translation is CASSLGSGRGNQPQHF.

The chain employs TRBV9 and TRBJ1-3; D is uncertain. The V and J ends lost 3 bases and 0 bases respectively, with 13 bases between them. There are 16 residues in the CDR3. The V gene's germline CDR1 is SGDLS and CDR2 YYNGEE. The CDR3 coding sequence is TGTGCCAGCAGCGCCACCACAGTGTTCTCTGGAAACACCATATATTTT. This sequence encodes CASSATTVFSGNTIYF.

The count of this clone is one. The chain carries TRBV4-1 and TRBJ1-4; D is unresolved. This CDR3 comprises 14 residues. The V end was cut by 2 bases, the J end by 3 bases, with 7 bases between. Germline CDR1 is MGHRA and CDR2 is YSYEKL. The CDR3 here is CASSQIASNEKLFF. The CDR3 DNA is TGCGCCAGCAGCCAAATTGCCTCTAATGAAAAACTGTTTTTT.

Written as DNA, the CDR3 is TGCGCCAGCAGCTGGGGGGATTCGACTGAAGCTTTCTTT. The encoded protein is CASSWGDSTEAFF. The V call is TRBV5-1, the J call TRBJ1-1, with D possibly TRBD1 on 5 matching bases. Germline assignment: CDR1 SGHRS and CDR2 YFSETQ. This CDR3 comprises 13 residues. V was cut by 3 bases and J by 5 bases, with 11 bases left in between.

The chain uses TRBV10-3 and TRBJ2-1; D gene unclear. Trimming stripped 8 bases from V and 4 bases from J, with 12 bases between. The CDR3 has 13 amino acids. CDR1 and CDR2 from the germline V gene are ENHRY and SYGVKD. In nucleotides, the CDR3 is TGTGCCATCGCTCCGATCCAGTACAATGAGCAGTTCTTC. Its translation is CAIAPIQYNEQFF.